The sequence of this T cell receptor (beta chain) was determined in a study of blood T cell repertoires in COVID-19. Deletions cut 4 bases from V and 1 base from J, with 8 bases between. This CDR3 spans 14 amino acids. Germline values: CDR1 LNHNV, CDR2 YYDKDF (reference sequence). The table came from immunoSEQ multiplex PCR; TCRdb's copy has only in-frame clones and leaves some out. The sample carries some 190,000 clones, more than 75% recorded once. The receptor was isolated from a woman in her 50s with active or convalescent COVID-19. Sequenced: peripheral blood. The chain is built from TRBV15 and TRBJ1-5; maybe TRBD1 (5 bases). DNA of the CDR3: TGTGCCACCAGCATCGGGGGGAGCAATCAGCCCCAGCATTTT. This sequence encodes CATSIGGSNQPQHF.